This entry lists 6 T cell receptor beta chains sequenced from one sample in a study of post-analysis software for immune sequencing data. Study findings and constraints: A handful of TRBV segments were significantly more frequent in patients than in controls. TRBV5-6, TRBV5-1 and TRBV20-1 were among these segments.

These receptors' targets are unknown. Every TCR beta cDNA library bore unique molecular identifiers. TCRdb re-called the PCR reads with MiXCR, one entry per CDR3 protein. The sample gives 800,000 to 950,000 distinct CDR3 sequences, about 53% of which show up once; roughly 4.4% is in the top ten. The sequencing sample was made of blood. The receptors were sampled from a girl under 18 with multiple sclerosis.

This rearrangement joins TRBV5-6 to TRBJ1-2; D may be TRBD1 (6 bases). Germline CDR1 and CDR2: SGHDT and YYEEEE. Trimming cost V 0 bases and J 9 bases, with 12 bases left between them. This CDR3 spans 13 amino acids. The DNA of the CDR3 is TGTGCCAGCAGCTTGGGTACAGGGTGGAGCTACACCTTC. Its protein is CASSLGTGWSYTF.

The rearrangement uses TRBV3-1 and TRBJ2-7, with a possible D match to TRBD1 (6 bases). The DNA end is a closer match to TRBJ2-5, so the J assignment may be wrong. The germline CDR1 and CDR2 sequences are LGHDT and YNNKEL (reference sequence). This CDR3 spans 15 amino acids. The DNA for the CDR3 is TGTGCCAGCAGCCAAGATCGGGCAGGGGTGGAGACCCAGTACTTC. Encoded protein: CASSQDRAGVETQYF.

The CDR3 is CASSLAIPSYEQYF. CDR3 nucleotides: TGCGCCAGCAGCTTGGCCATTCCCTCCTACGAGCAGTACTTC. The J gene is TRBJ2-7, the V gene TRBV5-1, with D uncertain. This CDR3 has 14 residues. V was pared by 0 bases and J by 0 bases, with 7 bases between. The germline V gene encodes CDR1 SGHRS and CDR2 YFSETQ.

The V gene is TRBV10-3, the J gene TRBJ2-7; tentative D call: TRBD2 (5 bases). Trimming removed 10 bases at V and 0 bases at J, with 19 bases between. Per the germline V gene, CDR1 is ENHRY and CDR2 is SYGVKD. The CDR3 loop spans 15 amino acids. CDR3 sequence (DNA): TGTGCCAGCGGGCGGATGGCCTCGAGCTCCTACGAGCAGTACTTC. Its protein product is CASGRMASSSYEQYF.

The J gene is TRBJ2-3, the V gene TRBV3-1; a weak D match, TRBD1 (6 bases). In germline, CDR1 is LGHDT, CDR2 YNNKEL (reference sequence). There are 17 residues in the CDR3. Deletions cut 0 bases from V and 1 base from J, with 14 bases between. In DNA form, the CDR3 reads TGTGCCAGCAGCCAAGATAACCAGGGGCGACGCACAGATACGCAGTATTTT. Translated, it gives CASSQDNQGRRTDTQYF.

Concerning this clonotype: Germline is not matched at one junction end, which may reflect a read error. In DNA form, the CDR3 reads TGTGCCAGCCCTCGGATCAACAGGGGCCACAGAGCAGATGCGCAGTATTTT. Residues: CASPRINRGHRADAQYF. The rearrangement uses TRBV12-3 or TRBV12-4 and TRBJ2-3; 7 bases are a match to TRBD1. The CDR3 has 17 residues.